This is a list of T cell receptor beta chains from one sample in a study of blood T cell repertoires in COVID-19. Assay used: immunoSEQ multiplex PCR; TCRdb lists only in-frame clones, some missing. This repertoire shows about 120,000 clones, 75% to 90% found once; its top ten account for less than 9.5%. The sample was peripheral blood. Every receptor here comes from a woman in her forties with acute or convalescent COVID-19. The CDR3 runs from the conserved cysteine through the conserved F or W. The D gene is left open where the match is weak. Size tells how often a clone was seen (once, few, many) or the class of an expanded clone, and some rows leave it out.

>TRBJ2-1|-|TRBV2|TRBD2
CASSVLAAYNEQFF
TGTGCCAGCAGTGTACTAGCGGCCTACAATGAGCAGTTCTTC
>TRBJ1-6|-|TRBV4-3|-
CASSQEWGGRSPLHF
TGCGCCAGCAGCCAAGAATGGGGGGGCCGGTCACCCCTCCACTTT
>TRBJ1-3|-|TRBV6-1|-
CASSMTPPEGNTIYF
TGTGCCAGCAGTATGACACCTCCTGAGGGAAACACCATATATTTT
>TRBJ1-1|-|TRBV5-1|-
CASSQTGALLEAFF
TGCGCCAGCAGCCAAACCGGAGCTCTTCTTGAAGCTTTCTTT
>TRBJ2-7|-|TRBV7-2|-
CASSLGAGLSYEQYF
TGTGCCAGCAGCTTAGGAGCAGGGCTTTCCTACGAGCAGTACTTC
>TRBJ1-5|-|TRBV19|TRBD1
CASKNRGRQPQHF
TGTGCCAGTAAGAACAGGGGGCGACAGCCCCAGCATTTT
>TRBJ2-2|-|TRBV5-1|TRBD1
CASSSMTGQGPTGELFF
TGCGCCAGCAGCTCGATGACGGGACAGGGACCCACCGGGGAGCTGTTTTTT
>TRBJ1-2|few|TRBV5-1|TRBD1
CASSGDRTGKKVRDYTF
TGCGCCAGCAGCGGGGACAGGACAGGGAAAAAGGTGCGAGACTACACCTTC
>TRBJ2-3|-|TRBV30|-
CAWSVGNSAGLRDTQYF
TGTGCCTGGAGTGTAGGTAATAGCGCCGGACTTCGTGATACGCAGTATTTT
>TRBJ2-3|-|TRBV9|-
CASSELFTDTQYF
TGTGCCAGCAGCGAGCTCTTCACAGATACGCAGTATTTT
>TRBJ2-1|-|TRBV9|-
CASSPREGETNEQFF
TGTGCCAGCAGCCCCCGAGAGGGGGAAACAAATGAGCAGTTCTTC
>TRBJ1-3|-|TRBV29-1|-
CSVEIAGAGNTIYF
TGCAGCGTTGAAATCGCAGGCGCTGGAAACACCATATATTTT
>TRBJ2-7|-|TRBV5-1|TRBD1
CASSPRGLQGADEQYF
TGCGCCAGCAGCCCACGGGGTCTACAGGGGGCGGACGAGCAGTACTTC
>TRBJ2-5|-|TRBV27|-
CASSPGQEGQETQYF
TGTGCCAGCAGCCCCGGACAGGAGGGACAAGAGACCCAGTACTTC
>TRBJ1-2|once|TRBV12-3/TRBV12-4|-
CASSLSGDYGYTF
TGTGCCAGCAGTTTATCCGGGGACTATGGCTACACCTTC
>TRBJ2-1|-|TRBV2|TRBD2
CASRLLAGGPGEQFF
TGTGCCAGCAGACTACTAGCGGGGGGGCCGGGTGAGCAGTTCTTC
>TRBJ1-5|-|TRBV7-2|-
CASSFFVDQPQHF
TGTGCCAGCAGCTTTTTTGTCGATCAGCCCCAGCATTTT
>TRBJ1-2|few|TRBV30|-
CAWSTGGYTF
TGTGCCTGGAGTACCGGTGGCTACACCTTC
>TRBJ2-3|-|TRBV9|-
CASSVDIGGGTADTQYF
TGTGCCAGCAGCGTAGACATCGGCGGGGGCACGGCAGATACGCAGTATTTT
>TRBJ1-3|-|TRBV7-2|TRBD1
CASSLVQGVGNTIYF
TGTGCCAGCAGCTTAGTGCAGGGGGTTGGAAACACCATATATTTT
>TRBJ1-2|-|TRBV5-5|TRBD1
CASSLAAGQGNYGYTF
TGTGCCAGCAGCTTGGCCGCCGGACAGGGTAACTATGGCTACACCTTC
>TRBJ1-2|few|TRBV5-1|-
CASSLPISGGYTF
TGCGCCAGCAGTCTTCCCATCTCGGGGGGCTACACCTTC
>TRBJ2-2|few|TRBV4-1|-
CASSLPPARGPTDGELFF
TGCGCCAGCAGCCTCCCGCCCGCGCGGGGCCCTACGGACGGGGAGCTGTTTTTT
>TRBJ1-2|-|TRBV29-1|-
CSMTANYGYTF
TGCAGTATGACAGCCAACTATGGCTACACCTTC
>TRBJ2-1|-|TRBV24-1|TRBD1
CATSGPGQGVNEQFF
TGTGCCACCAGTGGTCCGGGACAGGGGGTGAATGAGCAGTTCTTC
>TRBJ2-1|few|TRBV5-1|-
CASSSTGNEQFF
TGCGCCAGCAGCTCAACAGGCAATGAGCAGTTCTTC
>TRBJ2-4|-|TRBV6-6|TRBD2
CASSRSGGAKNIQYF
TGTGCCAGCAGCCGAAGCGGGGGTGCCAAAAACATTCAGTACTTC
>TRBJ1-5|-|TRBV6-6|-
CASSYSGGKSNQPQHF
TGTGCCAGCAGTTACTCGGGGGGTAAAAGCAATCAGCCCCAGCATTTT
>TRBJ2-1|-|TRBV3-1/TRBV3-2|-
CASSRRGPGKAYNEQFF
TGTGCCAGCAGCCGCAGAGGTCCAGGGAAGGCCTACAATGAGCAGTTCTTC
>TRBJ2-3|-|TRBV14|-
CASSLILETDTQYF
TGTGCCAGCAGCCTTATATTAGAGACAGATACGCAGTATTTT
>TRBJ2-5|once|TRBV2|TRBD2
CASIPSGVQETQYF
TGTGCCAGCATCCCTAGCGGGGTCCAAGAGACCCAGTACTTC
>TRBJ1-2|-|TRBV27|-
CASSAGQSDFYGYTF
TGTGCCAGCTCGGCGGGGCAGTCCGATTTCTATGGCTACACCTTC
>TRBJ1-1|-|TRBV7-9|TRBD1
CASSLGDRVLNTEAFF
TGTGCCAGCAGCTTAGGGGACAGGGTCTTGAACACTGAAGCTTTCTTT
>TRBJ1-2|-|TRBV5-1|TRBD1
CASSLQGAGYGYTF
TGCGCCAGCAGCTTGCAGGGGGCGGGATATGGCTACACCTTC
>TRBJ1-2|once|TRBV19|TRBD1
CASSIDPPGGGGYTF
TGTGCCAGTAGTATAGACCCCCCGGGAGGGGGCGGCTACACCTTC
>TRBJ1-5|-|TRBV25-1|-
CASSEAKGRGKPQHF
TGTGCCAGCAGTGAAGCAAAAGGGCGGGGGAAGCCCCAGCATTTT
>TRBJ2-1|-|TRBV5-4|-
CASSLVGANEQFF
TGTGCCAGCAGCTTGGTAGGGGCCAATGAGCAGTTCTTC
>TRBJ1-1|-|TRBV7-2|TRBD1
CASSLATGLGRTEAFF
TGTGCCAGCAGCTTAGCGACAGGGCTGGGTCGAACTGAAGCTTTCTTT
>TRBJ1-2|once|TRBV7-9|-
CASSPREGNYGYTF
TGTGCCAGCAGCCCCCGTGAGGGCAACTATGGCTACACCTTC
>TRBJ2-4|-|TRBV2|TRBD2
CASNSASGGSTKNIQYF
TGTGCCAGCAACTCGGCTAGCGGGGGATCTACCAAAAACATTCAGTACTTC
>TRBJ1-3|-|TRBV5-1|-
CASSLVPGSSGNTIYF
TGCGCCAGCAGCTTGGTCCCGGGGAGCTCTGGAAACACCATATATTTT
>TRBJ2-1|few|TRBV30|TRBD2
CALTGGRDEQFF
TGTGCCCTGACGGGGGGGCGCGATGAGCAGTTCTTC
>TRBJ2-7|-|TRBV12-5|TRBD2
CASGFSGGLDEQYF
TGTGCTAGTGGTTTTAGCGGGGGGTTGGACGAGCAGTACTTC
>TRBJ2-5|-|TRBV4-1|TRBD2
CASKSGGAVETQYF
TGCGCCAGCAAGAGCGGGGGGGCCGTGGAGACCCAGTACTTC
>TRBJ1-5|-|TRBV6-5|-
CASSQAGTRNQPQHF
TGTGCCAGCTCGCAAGCCGGGACTCGGAATCAGCCCCAGCATTTT
>TRBJ2-5|-|TRBV5-1|-
CASSLGGGETQYF
TGCGCCAGCAGCTTGGGCGGCGGAGAGACCCAGTACTTC
>TRBJ1-2|-|TRBV18|-
CASSPGAYYGYTF
TGTGCCAGCTCACCAGGAGCCTACTATGGCTACACCTTC
>TRBJ1-2|-|TRBV19|-
CASNQGYGYTF
TGTGCCAGTAACCAGGGTTATGGCTACACCTTC
>TRBJ2-2|-|TRBV2|-
CASNSWNTGELFF
TGTGCCAGCAACTCCTGGAACACCGGGGAGCTGTTTTTT
>TRBJ1-5|-|TRBV7-2|-
CASSLGWRGNQPQHF
TGTGCCAGCAGCTTAGGCTGGAGGGGCAATCAGCCCCAGCATTTT
>TRBJ1-1|-|TRBV19|TRBD1
CASSPLGQGAAFF
TGTGCCAGTAGCCCGTTAGGACAGGGGGCAGCTTTCTTT
>TRBJ1-3|-|TRBV6-1|TRBD1
CASSESTGTVGNTIYF
TGTGCCAGCAGTGAATCAACCGGGACAGTTGGAAACACCATATATTTT
>TRBJ2-1|-|TRBV19|TRBD1
CASSPRDRDNEQFF
TGTGCCAGTAGCCCAAGGGACAGGGACAATGAGCAGTTCTTC
>TRBJ1-6|-|TRBV4-1|TRBD1
CASSAGTGFPYNSPLHF
TGCGCCAGCAGTGCCGGGACAGGGTTTCCCTATAATTCACCCCTCCACTTT